A selection of T cell receptor beta chains follows, all from one sample in a study of T cells in Graves' hyperthyroidism and ophthalmopathy. TCRdb fed the multiplex PCR reads into MiXCR, producing one record per CDR3 protein. The sample includes approximately 630,000 distinct CDR3 sequences, roughly 16% of them seen just once. Specimen: blood. Every receptor here comes from a woman in her thirties with Graves' hyperthyroidism. CDR3s include the opening cysteine and the closing phenylalanine or tryptophan. D genes are given only for firm matches. Clone size, where shown, is once, few, many, or a class for clones that have expanded.

clone_size j_call d_call v_call cdr3_nt cdr3_aa
many TRBJ1-6 - TRBV7-2 TGTGCCAGCAGTTCTGACTTGAATTCACCCCTCCACTTT CASSSDLNSPLHF
many TRBJ2-3 - TRBV2 TGTGCCAGTCACATACTCACAGATACGCAGTATTTT CASHILTDTQYF
few TRBJ2-3 TRBD2 TRBV28 TGTGCCAGCAGTTTCACGGGACTAGCGGGATTCACAGATACGCAGTATTTT CASSFTGLAGFTDTQYF
many TRBJ2-5 - TRBV10-3 TGTGCCATCACGGGAGACATTCAAGAGACCCAGTACTTC CAITGDIQETQYF
many TRBJ1-1 - TRBV12-3/TRBV12-4 TGTGCCAGCAGTCTGGGACGGGTCACTGAAGCTTTCTTT CASSLGRVTEAFF
many TRBJ2-1 TRBD1 TRBV28 TGTGCCAGCAGCCGGACAGGATACAATGAGCAGTTCTTC CASSRTGYNEQFF
few TRBJ2-3 - TRBV11-2 TGTGCCAGCAGTACGTTAGATACGCAGTATTTT CASSTLDTQYF
many TRBJ2-3 - TRBV2 TGTGCCAGCAGGGACTTACTTAGCACAGATACGCAGTATTTT CASRDLLSTDTQYF
many TRBJ2-7 - TRBV18 TGTGCCAGCTCACCTGGGCCCGGGGCCTACGAGCAGTACTTC CASSPGPGAYEQYF
many TRBJ2-7 TRBD1 TRBV6-1 TGTGCCAGCAGTTCGTACTTAACAGGGGGCGAGCAGTACTTC CASSSYLTGGEQYF
once TRBJ2-3 TRBD2 TRBV2 TGTGCCAGCAGGATACTAGCGGGACGCACAGATACGCAGTATTTT CASRILAGRTDTQYF
- TRBJ2-7 TRBD1 TRBV7-7 TGTGCTAGCAGCTTAGACAGGGATAACGAGCAGTACTTC CASSLDRDNEQYF
- TRBJ1-1 - TRBV5-4 TGTGCCAGCAGCCCAACAACCCGGGGGCAGTACACTGAAGCTTTCTTT CASSPTTRGQYTEAFF
many TRBJ2-7 - TRBV2 TGTGCCAGCAGTGAAGTACCTAGGGGGGCTGCTTCCTACGAGCAGTACTTC CASSEVPRGAASYEQYF
few TRBJ1-3 - TRBV30 TGTGCCTGGAGTGTCCCGTGGAAGGGGCGATCCGGAAACACCATATATTTT CAWSVPWKGRSGNTIYF
few TRBJ2-2 - TRBV4-2 TGTGCCAGCAGCCAAGTAGAGGGCGCCGGGGAGCTGTTTTTT CASSQVEGAGELFF
- TRBJ1-5 - TRBV20-1 TGCAGTGCTGCGGGGCCAAATCAGCCCCAGCATTTT CSAAGPNQPQHF
many TRBJ2-1 - TRBV28 TGTGCCAGCAGTTTACGGACAGCATACAATGAGCAGTTCTTC CASSLRTAYNEQFF
many TRBJ1-1 TRBD1 TRBV18 TGTGCCAGCAGCCCGGCCGGGACAGTGAACACTGAAGCTTTCTTT CASSPAGTVNTEAFF
many TRBJ1-2 - TRBV30 TGTGCCTGGAGAAACCCTTTGAGGGGCTACACCTTC CAWRNPLRGYTF
- TRBJ2-7 - TRBV7-9 TGTGCCAGCAGCTTGGGGATCCTTCCCGACGAGCAGTACTTC CASSLGILPDEQYF
- TRBJ2-1 - TRBV12-3/TRBV12-4 TGTGCCAGCAGGAACAGGGAATCCTACAATGAGCAGTTCTTC CASRNRESYNEQFF
- TRBJ2-1 TRBD2 TRBV9 TGTGCCAGCAGCGGTACCACTAGCGGGAGATCACACAATGAGCAGTTCTTC CASSGTTSGRSHNEQFF
many TRBJ2-3 - TRBV7-2 TGTGCCAGCGGCTGGGGAGATACGCAGTATTTT CASGWGDTQYF
many TRBJ1-1 - TRBV28 TGTGCCAGCAGTGGGACCAGGGTCGCAGGAGGGAACACTGAAGCTTTCTTT CASSGTRVAGGNTEAFF
many TRBJ1-5 - TRBV2 TGTGCCAGCAGTGGGGGGACTGTGAGAGGAAGTCAGCCCCAGCATTTT CASSGGTVRGSQPQHF
few TRBJ2-1 - TRBV20-1 TGCAGTGCCCGGGGAGGGGGTTACAATGAGCAGTTCTTC CSARGGGYNEQFF
many TRBJ1-4 TRBD1 TRBV30 TGTGCCTGGAGTGTATTCGGCCTACAGGGGGAGGAGGAAAAACTGTTTTTT CAWSVFGLQGEEEKLFF
many TRBJ1-2 - TRBV10-3 TGTGCCATCAGTGTAACAGGAGCTAACTATGGCTACACCTTC CAISVTGANYGYTF
many TRBJ2-7 - TRBV7-9 TGTGCCAGCAGCTTTCCGACCCAGGATGCCTACGAGCAGTACTTC CASSFPTQDAYEQYF
- TRBJ2-7 TRBD2 TRBV2 TGTGCCAGCAGTGACTCACTAGCGGGAGTCTACGAGCAGTACTTC CASSDSLAGVYEQYF
- TRBJ2-1 - TRBV11-3 TGTGCCAGCAGCTTAGTGGTTAGGCGGGAGCAGTTCTTC CASSLVVRREQFF
few TRBJ2-7 - TRBV7-9 TGTGCCAGCAGCTTAGGGGGGGGGCAGGGGCAGTACTTC CASSLGGGQGQYF
many TRBJ2-7 TRBD1 TRBV5-5 TGTGCCAGCAGCTTCTCCGACAGGGCCTACGAGCAGTACTTC CASSFSDRAYEQYF
- TRBJ2-1 TRBD1 TRBV9 TGTGCCAGCAGCGGTGAAGGGGGCGCATCTACTTATGAGCAGTTCTTC CASSGEGGASTYEQFF
- TRBJ2-5 TRBD2 TRBV4-2 TGTGCCAGCAGCCAAGGCTACGGCGGGAGGGGTGAGACCCAGTACTTC CASSQGYGGRGETQYF
few TRBJ1-1 - TRBV6-1 TGTGCCAGCAGTGAAGTTCTCCGGGTTACTGAAGCTTTCTTT CASSEVLRVTEAFF
many TRBJ2-7 - TRBV30 TGTGCCTGGAGTTCGAGTTATCAGCAGTACTTC CAWSSSYQQYF
- TRBJ2-4 - TRBV5-1 TGCGCCAGCAGCTCGTCCGGAGGAAACATTCAGTACTTC CASSSSGGNIQYF
many TRBJ1-1 - TRBV6-5 TGTGCCAGCAGTTACGTGGGTGGCACTGAAGCTTTCTTT CASSYVGGTEAFF
many TRBJ2-5 - TRBV6-5 TGTGCCAGCAGTTACTCGGCCGGCTTCCAAGAGACCCAGTACTTC CASSYSAGFQETQYF
many TRBJ2-3 - TRBV2 TGTGCCAGCAGTGAAGCGGTCGCGGGATCCACAGATACGCAGTATTTT CASSEAVAGSTDTQYF
few TRBJ1-2 - TRBV20-1 TGCAGCGGGGGAGGCAGAGCTAACTATGGCTACACCTTC CSGGGRANYGYTF
- TRBJ1-5 - TRBV6-5 TGTGCCAGCAGTTACTCGCGTCAGGCCAATCAGCCCCAGCATTTT CASSYSRQANQPQHF
many TRBJ2-5 - TRBV20-1 TGCAGTGCGCGGGAAGAGACCCAGTACTTC CSAREETQYF
few TRBJ2-3 TRBD2 TRBV12-3/TRBV12-4 TGTGCCAGCAGTTCCAAGCGACTAGCGGTGTACACAGATACGCAGTATTTT CASSSKRLAVYTDTQYF
- TRBJ1-5 - TRBV20-1 TGCAGCGGGACACTATTGGGACAAGGATTGCATCAGCCCCAGCGTTTT CSGTLLGQGLHQPQRF
many TRBJ1-5 - TRBV7-2 TGTGCCAGCAGCGAACAAACGGGCGGTTTTAGCAATCAGCCCCAGCATTTT CASSEQTGGFSNQPQHF
many TRBJ2-1 - TRBV10-3 TGTGCCATCAGTGAGTCGAATCTAGCTAGGGGGGAGCAGTTCTTC CAISESNLARGEQFF
few TRBJ2-7 - TRBV5-6 TGTGCCAGCAGCTCAGTAGGGCTGGACTACGAGCAGTACTTC CASSSVGLDYEQYF